This T cell receptor (beta chain) was captured in a study of human T cells and chemical hapten exposure. Study in general: A patient group, mainly female, showed alopecia areata, totalis or universalis.

TCRdb fed the RACE reads into MiXCR, producing one record per CDR3 protein. The sample has under 400,000 distinct CDR3 sequences, roughly 4.6% seen once. General study results and limits: TCRs above 1 in 1000 frequency did not change with DPC sensitization.

This clonotype was seen many times. Its antigen is currently unknown. Regarding time point: pre-sensitization, week 0. Stated treatment: therapeutic diphenylcyclopropenone sensitization with weekly scalp DPC. Suited to DPC and affected by alopecia, the donors ranged from 18 to 70 years old. Sequenced material: whole blood, taken in connection with sensitization to the hapten diphenylcyclopropenone (DPC). The sequence came from a woman aged 45 to 65 with alopecia areata. Some clones in this sample may be carry-over from other donors' samples.

CDR3 region: CASSLRAQNTGELFF. CDR3 bases: TGTGCCAGCAGCCTCCGCGCCCAGAACACCGGGGAGCTGTTTTTT. V usage is TRBV3-1 and J usage is TRBJ2-2; no clear D gene. CDR3 size: 15 residues. With 4 bases removed from V and 1 base from J, the gap between germline ends came to 10 bases. Germline V gives CDR1 LGHDT, CDR2 YNNKEL (reference sequence).